Reported below is one T cell receptor beta chain. This entry comes from a study of monozygotic twins with inflammatory bowel disease. UMIs that included a 6-nucleotide sample barcode were added by template switching, which took place during cDNA synthesis. Reanalyzing the 5' RACE reads, TCRdb keeps one entry per CDR3 protein, without DNA. This listing includes some 450,000 distinct CDR3 sequences. Germline CDR1 is LNHNV and CDR2 is YYDKDF (reference sequence). The CDR3 contains 14 residues. The source material was blood. The J gene is TRBJ1-1, the V gene TRBV15; TCRdb's D gene call, TRBD1, goes unchecked for lack of DNA. The receptor comes from a human donor with ulcerative colitis or Crohn's disease, or a healthy co-twin of an affected twin (not recorded which). The chain's CDR3 is CATSREDQGTEAFF.